Below are 20 T cell receptor beta chains sequenced from a single sample in a study of blood T cells in healthy people across ages. For the second PCR, which ran for about 7 to 11 cycles, a sample-barcoded 5' primer and a J-beta primer mix were used. One entry per CDR3 protein, called by TCRdb with MiXCR from the 5' RACE reads. The table has approximately 770,000 distinct CDR3 sequences, nearly 60% seen once; the top ten hold over 20%. The sample comprised blood. These TCRs come from a man aged 25 to 40 in good health.

The CDR3 sequence is CASSLRAGGIADTQYF. CDR3 nucleotide sequence: TGTGCCAGCAGCTTACGCGCGGGGGGGATTGCAGATACGCAGTATTTT. This chain joins TRBV11-3 and TRBJ2-3; 9 bases line up with TRBD2. The trim removed 2 bases at V and 4 bases at J, leaving 7 bases unmatched. The germline V gene encodes CDR1 SGHNT and CDR2 YENEEA. CDR3 length: 16 residues. Complete variable domain (other parts from reference TRBV11-3 and TRBJ2-3): EAGVVQSPRYKIIEKKQPVAFWCNPISGHNTLYWYLQNLGQGPELLIRYENEEAVDDSQLPKDRFSAERLKGVDSTLKIQPAELGDSAVYLCASSLRAGGIADTQYFGPGTRLTVL.

The V gene is TRBV6-2 or TRBV6-3, the J gene TRBJ2-1; 9 nucleotides agree with TRBD2. Trimming took 8 bases from V and 2 from J; bases not matched to a gene: 1. The germline V gene encodes CDR1 MNHEY and CDR2 SVGEGT. The CDR3 spans 13 residues. The CDR3 loop reads CASQREAYNEQFF. DNA of the CDR3: TGTGCCAGCCAGCGGGAGGCCTACAATGAGCAGTTCTTC.

The table lists this clonotype with a few counts. The V and J genes are TRBV20-1 and TRBJ1-2; 7 nucleotides agree with TRBD1. Germline-derived CDR1 and CDR2 are DFQATT and SNEGSKA (reference sequence). J was trimmed by 5 bases and V by 2 bases; bases with no gene match: 8. CDR3 length equals 14 residues. The CDR3 DNA follows: TGCAGTGCTAGACCTTCCACAGGGGAGTATGGCTACACCTTC. Amino acid sequence: CSARPSTGEYGYTF.

The rearrangement uses TRBV25-1 and TRBJ1-6; D uncertain. The CDR3 consists of 15 residues. Germline V gives CDR1 MGHDK, CDR2 SYGVNS. The germline V and J ends were trimmed by 5 bases and 3 bases, with 11 bases remaining between them. This CDR3 is CASSNQVYYNSPLHF. CDR3 coding DNA: TGTGCCAGCAGTAACCAGGTCTACTATAATTCACCCCTCCACTTT.

Of note for this clonotype: A much larger clone lies one base from this, so it may be a read error. The V call is TRBV12-3 or TRBV12-4, the J call TRBJ2-3, with no clear D. The CDR3 sequence is 11 residues long. V lost 7 bases and J 1 base, leaving 3 bases between the germline ends. CDR3 loop: CASTRTDTQYF. CDR3 nucleotides: TGTGCCAGCACCCGCACAGATACGCAGTATTTT.

The rearrangement joins TRBV11-1 to TRBJ2-7; TRBD1 aligns across 9 bases. Unmatched junction bases numbered 7, after V lost 4 bases and J lost 3 bases. The germline CDR1 and CDR2 sequences are SGHAT and FQDESV (reference sequence). CDR3 length equals 15 residues. DNA for the CDR3: TGTGCCAGCAGCTCGGATGGGACAGGGCTCTACGAGCAGTACTTC. This sequence encodes CASSSDGTGLYEQYF.

The chain uses TRBV7-9 and TRBJ2-3; D gene unclear. V lost 5 bases and J 3 bases, leaving 12 bases between the germline ends. The CDR3 is 14 amino acids. Germline assignment: CDR1 SEHNR and CDR2 FQNEAQ (reference sequence). The CDR3 region has the DNA TGTGCCAGCAGCCCCTTAGGGTTTACAGATACGCAGTATTTT. This translates into CASSPLGFTDTQYF. Full variable domain (missing parts from reference TRBV7-9 and TRBJ2-3): DTGVSQNPRHKITKRGQNVTFRCDPISEHNRLYWYRQTLGQGPEFLTYFQNEAQLEKSRLLSDRFSAERPKGSFSTLEIQRTEQGDSAMYLCASSPLGFTDTQYFGPGTRLTVL.

V usage is TRBV20-1 and J usage is TRBJ1-4; D is undetermined. Germline V CDR1 and CDR2: DFQATT, SNEGSKA (reference sequence). The CDR3 has 12 amino acids. Trimming took off 3 bases at V and 7 bases at J, with 9 bases between the two ends. The CDR3, as DNA: TGCAGTGCTAGGTTACAGCCTGAAAAACTGTTTTTT. It is translated as CSARLQPEKLFF.

The chain combines TRBV11-1 with TRBJ2-7; TRBD2 agrees at 9 bases. Germline lookup yields CDR1 SGHAT and CDR2 FQDESV (reference sequence). V shed 0 bases, J shed 2 bases, and the junction held 5 bases outside the gene matches. The CDR3 has 16 residues. The CDR3 DNA follows: TGTGCCAGCAGCTTAGCGGGCGGGAGGGCCCCCTACGAGCAGTACTTC. Amino acids: CASSLAGGRAPYEQYF.

CDR3 bases: TGTGCCAGCGGGCTGACGGCAGGAAACACCATATATTTT. This translates into CASGLTAGNTIYF. The V and J genes are TRBV6-2 or TRBV6-3 and TRBJ1-3; D remains unclear. This CDR3 comprises 13 residues. V shed 8 bases and J shed 4 bases, with 12 bases lying between them. CDR1 MNHEY and CDR2 SVGEGT come from the germline V gene.

This clonotype was detected once. The genes are TRBV5-5 and TRBJ1-1; D is unclear. Germline assignment: CDR1 SGHKS and CDR2 YYEKEE (reference sequence). This CDR3 has 15 residues. With 0 bases removed from V and 1 base from J, the gap between germline ends came to 10 bases. This CDR3 reads CASSLGPGSNTEAFF. The CDR3 DNA sequence: TGTGCCAGCAGCTTGGGACCGGGCTCGAACACTGAAGCTTTCTTT.

This rearrangement joins TRBV18 to TRBJ1-1; TRBD1 might be the D (5 bases). V dropped 7 bases and J dropped 5 bases, with 26 bases sitting between them. The CDR3 is 17 residues long. CDR1 and CDR2 (germline): KGHSH, LQKENI. CDR3 in amino acids: CASYGSNWDGRRTEAFF. CDR3 bases: TGTGCCAGCTACGGATCAAACTGGGACGGGAGGAGAACTGAAGCTTTCTTT.

A single count supports this clonotype. V usage is TRBV7-2 and J usage is TRBJ2-5, with D unresolved. Looked up from germline, CDR1 is SGHTA and CDR2 is FQGNSA. Trimming stripped 3 bases from V and 2 bases from J, with 7 bases between. CDR3 length equals 13 residues. The CDR3 region is CASSFSQQETQYF. The CDR3 DNA reads as TGTGCCAGCAGCTTCTCCCAGCAAGAGACCCAGTACTTC.

CDR3 region: CSAFPPTGNTEAFF. The CDR3 DNA reads as TGCAGTGCTTTTCCGCCCACAGGGAACACTGAAGCTTTCTTT. V and J are TRBV20-1 and TRBJ1-1; D is possibly TRBD1 (5 bases). The germline V gene encodes CDR1 DFQATT and CDR2 SNEGSKA (reference sequence). The CDR3 contains 14 residues. Deletions cut 5 bases from V and 1 base from J, with 14 bases between.

The chain uses TRBV5-1 and TRBJ2-7; D may be TRBD1 (5 bases). Trimming shortened V by 7 bases and J by 2 bases, and 10 bases separated the two germline ends. This CDR3 is 12 amino acids long. The V gene's germline CDR1 is SGHRS and CDR2 YFSETQ. Here the CDR3 reads CASQGDAYEQYF. As DNA, the CDR3 is TGCGCCAGCCAGGGCGACGCCTACGAGCAGTACTTC.

As for this clonotype: Being one base from a much bigger clone, this may be a read error. The V gene is TRBV11-2, the J gene TRBJ2-6; D call uncertain. CDR1 SGHAT and CDR2 FQNNGV come from the germline V gene. V lost 3 bases and J lost 0, with 9 bases in between. This CDR3 region has 16 residues. The CDR3 reads CASSFEAYSGANVLTF. CDR3 bases: TGTGCCAGCAGCTTTGAAGCGTACTCTGGGGCCAACGTCCTGACTTTC.

The chain employs TRBV18 and TRBJ2-7; no clear D. This CDR3 contains 12 residues. Trimming cost V 2 bases and J 5 bases, with 7 bases left between them. Germline CDR1 KGHSH, CDR2 LQKENI. The CDR3: CASSPETDEQYF. CDR3 DNA: TGTGCCAGCTCACCAGAAACGGACGAGCAGTACTTC.

In this sample, this clonotype turned up a few times. This chain joins TRBV20-1 and TRBJ1-1; 7 bases fit TRBD1. Germline values: CDR1 DFQATT, CDR2 SNEGSKA (reference sequence). This CDR3 spans 13 amino acids. Trimming at V came to 6 bases and at J to 4 bases, leaving 8 bases not matched to a gene. CDR3 loop: CSATRDSTTEAFF. The CDR3, as DNA: TGCAGTGCAACCCGGGACAGTACCACTGAAGCTTTCTTT.

The chain uses TRBV6-1 and TRBJ1-2; 9 positions match TRBD1. The J segment lost 8 bases and the V segment lost 4 bases, leaving 8 bases of the junction unmatched. CDR3 length: 14 amino acids. Germline values: CDR1 MNHNS, CDR2 SASEGT. The DNA of the CDR3 is TGTGCCAGCAGTGCCTCACAGGGGGCGGAGGGCTACACCTTC. It yields the protein CASSASQGAEGYTF.

This CDR3 is CSVRPGGNEQYF. The CDR3 DNA is TGCAGCGTCCGTCCCGGGGGGAACGAGCAGTACTTC. The V call is TRBV29-1, the J call TRBJ2-7, with 7 positions matching TRBD2. Germline CDR1 and CDR2: SQVTM and ANQGSEA. This CDR3 is built from 12 residues. V dropped 6 bases and J dropped 5; count of bases not matched to a gene: 7.